Detailed here is one TCR beta chain. The CDR3 totals 13 residues. V lost 2 bases and J 2 bases, leaving 7 bases between the germline ends. CDR1 and CDR2 from the germline V gene are SQVTM and ANQGSEA. Sequenced patients had shown CD8+CD57+ cell expansion by flow cytometry. The data are from a study of CD8+CD57+ T cells in acquired aplastic anemia. TCR beta VDJ combinations and CDR3 sequences were profiled from genomic DNA. TCRdb reprocessed the reads with MiXCR, giving one entry per CDR3 protein. The sample lists approximately 98,000 distinct CDR3 sequences, roughly two thirds occurring once. The sample taken for sequencing was sorted CD4+, CD8+, or CD8+CD57+ T cells (not recorded which) from PBMCs. The chain employs TRBV29-1 and TRBJ2-1; D assignment may be TRBD1 or TRBD2 (5 bases each). This receptor was identified in a human donor with aplastic anemia. The CDR3 coding sequence is TGCAGCGTTGAAAGGGGACCCTACAATGAGCAGTTCTTC. Its translation: CSVERGPYNEQFF.